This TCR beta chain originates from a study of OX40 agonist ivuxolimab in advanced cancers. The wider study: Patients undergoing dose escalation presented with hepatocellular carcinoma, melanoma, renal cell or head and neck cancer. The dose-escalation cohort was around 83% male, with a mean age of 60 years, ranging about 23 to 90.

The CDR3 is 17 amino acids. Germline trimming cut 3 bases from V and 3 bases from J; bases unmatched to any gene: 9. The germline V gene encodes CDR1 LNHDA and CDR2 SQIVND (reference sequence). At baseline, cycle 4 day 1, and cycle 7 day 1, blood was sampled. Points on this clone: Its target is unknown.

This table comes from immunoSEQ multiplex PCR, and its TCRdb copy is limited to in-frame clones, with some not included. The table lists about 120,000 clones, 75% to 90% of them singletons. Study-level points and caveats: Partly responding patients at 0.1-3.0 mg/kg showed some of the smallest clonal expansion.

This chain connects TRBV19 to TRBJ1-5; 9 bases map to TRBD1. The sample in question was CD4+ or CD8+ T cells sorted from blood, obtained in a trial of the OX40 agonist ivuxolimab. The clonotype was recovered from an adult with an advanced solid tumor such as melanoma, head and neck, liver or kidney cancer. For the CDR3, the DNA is TGTGCCAGTAGTATGGGTCGGACAGGGGCGACCAATCAGCCCCAGCATTTT. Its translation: CASSMGRTGATNQPQHF.